The 27 T cell receptor beta chains in this list originate from one sample, sequenced in a study of shared clonotypes between healthy human individuals. The table came from immunoSEQ multiplex PCR; TCRdb's copy has only in-frame clones and leaves some out. The data hold 1.6 million or so clones, with 96% observed a single time. The sample was naive CD4+ T cells sorted from blood. Sample subset: CD45RA+ positively selected. These receptors all stem from a man in his thirties or forties in good health.

The chain couples TRBV11-1 to TRBJ2-1, with 13 nucleotides matching TRBD2. This CDR3 comprises 15 residues. Germline CDR1 SGHAT, CDR2 FQDESV (reference sequence). The J segment lost 7 bases and the V segment lost 4 bases, leaving 4 bases of the junction unmatched. CDR3 in amino acids: CASSSTSGRANEQFF. The CDR3 nucleotides read TGTGCCAGCAGCTCAACTAGCGGGAGGGCAAATGAGCAGTTCTTC.

V gene TRBV6-6 combines with J gene TRBJ2-3; TRBD2 matches at 8 bases. V lost 6 bases to trimming and J lost 2 bases; unmatched junction nucleotides: 7. The germline V gene has CDR1 MNHNY and CDR2 SVGAGI (reference sequence). The CDR3 runs 15 residues. CDR3 protein: CASRRLAGSTDTQYF. CDR3 sequence (DNA): TGTGCCAGCAGGAGGTTAGCGGGATCCACAGATACGCAGTATTTT.

The rearrangement uses TRBV5-1 and TRBJ2-3; D is possibly TRBD1 (5 bases). Germline V gives CDR1 SGHRS, CDR2 YFSETQ. Trimming left V 2 bases short and J 0 bases short, with 10 bases between. This CDR3 is built from 15 residues. The CDR3, as DNA: TGCGCCAGCAGCTTTGACAGTTCTAGCACAGATACGCAGTATTTT. Amino acid sequence: CASSFDSSSTDTQYF.

This chain joins TRBV6-6 and TRBJ2-1, with D perhaps being TRBD1 or TRBD2 (6 bases each). The CDR3 is 15 amino acids. Trimming took 4 bases from V and 1 from J, leaving 11 bases between them. CDR1 is MNHNY and CDR2 is SVGAGI in the germline V gene (reference sequence). In DNA form, the CDR3 reads TGTGCCAGCAGTTCCCAAGGGGGGTCCTACAATGAGCAGTTCTTC. Translating it yields CASSSQGGSYNEQFF.

V gene TRBV5-4 combines with J gene TRBJ1-5; D possibly corresponds to TRBD1 (5 bases). V was trimmed by 0 bases and J by 4 bases, leaving 11 bases between them. Germline CDR1 reads SGHNT; CDR2 reads YYREEE (reference sequence). The CDR3 has 15 amino acids. The DNA of the CDR3 is TGTGCCAGCAGCTTGGCCTTACAGGTAAATCAGCCCCAGCATTTT. This gives the protein CASSLALQVNQPQHF.

The chain couples TRBV28 to TRBJ2-1, with D perhaps given as TRBD1 or TRBD2 (5 bases each). Germline values: CDR1 MDHEN, CDR2 SYDVKM. The CDR3 spans 15 residues. V gave up 7 bases and J gave up 1 base, with 14 bases separating them. This CDR3 is CASTSGLLSYNEQFF. CDR3 DNA sequence: TGTGCCAGCACCTCGGGGCTTTTATCCTACAATGAGCAGTTCTTC.

The V and J genes are TRBV5-1 and TRBJ1-1; 10 bases align to TRBD1. The V gene's germline CDR1 is SGHRS and CDR2 YFSETQ. This CDR3 has 15 residues. V lost 5 bases to trimming and J lost 3 bases; unmatched junction nucleotides: 7. The CDR3 region has the DNA TGCGCCAGCAGGGATCGACAGGGGGCGGACACTGAAGCTTTCTTT. Residues: CASRDRQGADTEAFF.

The V call is TRBV5-1, the J call TRBJ2-1, with 14 bases fitting TRBD2. The CDR3 totals 18 residues. J was trimmed by 1 base and V by 4 bases; bases with no gene match: 7. Germline CDR1 reads SGHRS; CDR2 reads YFSETQ. CDR3 loop: CASSAPGLAGVSYNEQFF. Written as DNA, the CDR3 is TGCGCCAGCAGCGCGCCGGGACTAGCGGGAGTTTCCTACAATGAGCAGTTCTTC. The variable domain in full, with the rest retrieved from reference TRBV5-1 and TRBJ2-1, is KAGVTQTPRYLIKTRGQQVTLSCSPISGHRSVSWYQQTPGQGLQFLFEYFSETQRNKGNFPGRFSGRQFSNSRSEMNVSTLELGDSALYLCASSAPGLAGVSYNEQFFGPGTRLTVL.

On this clone itself: Other DNA sequences within the sample encode an identical CDR3. The chain uses TRBV29-1 and TRBJ1-2; D unresolved. The CDR3 has 11 amino acids. The germline V gene encodes CDR1 SQVTM and CDR2 ANQGSEA. V was clipped by 4 bases and J by 3 bases, with 6 bases between them. The chain's CDR3 is CSVVSDYGYTF. In DNA form, the CDR3 reads TGCAGCGTTGTTTCCGACTATGGCTACACCTTC.

This clone has only one observation. CDR3 residues: CASSSGQGIPNEKLFF. The CDR3, as DNA: TGTGCCAGCAGCTCCGGACAGGGCATACCTAATGAAAAACTGTTTTTT. V and J are TRBV5-6 and TRBJ1-4, with 8 bases fitting TRBD1. V dropped 3 bases and J dropped 3; count of bases not matched to a gene: 7. Looked up from germline, CDR1 is SGHDT and CDR2 is YYEEEE. The CDR3 is 16 residues long.

The chain recombines TRBV11-2 with TRBJ2-7; 7 bases align to TRBD1. Germline loops: CDR1 SGHAT, CDR2 FQNNGV. This CDR3 spans 15 amino acids. Unmatched junction bases numbered 7, after V lost 5 bases and J lost 0 bases. The CDR3 is CASSLGQRSSYEQYF. DNA of the CDR3: TGTGCCAGCAGCCTGGGACAGAGGAGCTCCTACGAGCAGTACTTC.

The rearrangement links TRBV27 to TRBJ2-1, with TRBD1 matching 8 bases. V shed 4 bases and J 7 bases; nucleotides not matched to a gene: 9. The CDR3 is 15 residues long. CDR1 MNHEY and CDR2 SMNVEV come from the germline V gene (reference sequence). CDR3 protein: CASSSSTGARNEQFF. The CDR3 DNA is TGTGCCAGCAGTTCCTCGACAGGGGCGAGGAATGAGCAGTTCTTC.

Notes on this clone: Other DNA sequences in this sample translate to the same CDR3. This chain links TRBV7-2 with TRBJ1-1; no reliable D call. Looked up from germline, CDR1 is SGHTA and CDR2 is FQGNSA. The CDR3 spans 13 residues. The ends were cut back, 2 bases at V and 0 bases at J, with 4 bases in the middle. CDR3 bases: TGTGCCAGCAGCTTATCAGTGAACACTGAAGCTTTCTTT. This codes for CASSLSVNTEAFF.

The chain is built from TRBV28 and TRBJ2-7, with D maybe TRBD2 (6 bases). The CDR3 length is 14 residues. V was shortened by 5 bases and J by 5 bases, with 16 bases between the two germline ends. CDR1 MDHEN and CDR2 SYDVKM come from the germline V gene. The CDR3 reads CASSPGGVGNEQYF. CDR3 DNA: TGTGCCAGCAGTCCTGGCGGGGTGGGTAACGAGCAGTACTTC.

This chain joins TRBV28 and TRBJ1-1; D gene ambiguous. Germline CDR1 MDHEN, CDR2 SYDVKM. The CDR3 totals 11 residues. V lost 2 bases and J 8 bases, leaving 6 bases between the germline ends. The CDR3 nucleotides are TGTGCCAGCAGTTTAGTTTGGGAAGCTTTCTTT. Translation: CASSLVWEAFF.

The sample holds one count of this clone. This chain uses TRBV5-5 with TRBJ2-7, with D possibly being TRBD1 (5 bases). The CDR3 is made up of 13 amino acids. CDR1 and CDR2 (germline): SGHKS, YYEKEE (reference sequence). V lost 1 base to trimming and J lost 4 bases, with 9 bases between them. CDR3 coding DNA: TGTGCCAGCAGCTTGAGGGGCCGTTACGAGCAGTACTTC. Protein: CASSLRGRYEQYF. The whole variable domain, remainder taken from reference TRBV5-5 and TRBJ2-7, is DAGVTQSPTHLIKTRGQQVTLRCSPISGHKSVSWYQQVLGQGPQFIFQYYEKEERGRGNFPDRFSARQFPNYSSELNVNALLLGDSALYLCASSLRGRYEQYFGPGTRLTVT.

V usage is TRBV29-1 and J usage is TRBJ2-7; 7 bases align to TRBD1. The germline V gene has CDR1 SQVTM and CDR2 ANQGSEA. The CDR3 consists of 13 residues. The junction had 13 bases not matched to a gene; V was cut back by 5 bases and J by 9 bases. As DNA, the CDR3 is TGCAGCGTTAATGGGACAGTTCTAACGGTGCAGTACTTC. Translation gives CSVNGTVLTVQYF.

The chain is built from TRBV15 and TRBJ2-1, with D possibly TRBD2 on 9 matching bases. V gave up 2 bases and J gave up 10 bases, with 21 bases separating them. Germline V gene lookup returns CDR1 LNHNV and CDR2 YYDKDF (reference sequence). This CDR3 has 16 residues. For the CDR3, the DNA is TGTGCCACCAGCAGAAATACCAGGGGGCTAGCGGGAGAGCAGTTCTTC. Amino acids: CATSRNTRGLAGEQFF. Complete variable domain (other parts from reference TRBV15 and TRBJ2-1): DAMVIQNPRYQVTQFGKPVTLSCSQTLNHNVMYWYQQKSSQAPKLLFHYYDKDFNNEADTPDNFQSRRPNTSFCFLDIRSPGLGDTAMYLCATSRNTRGLAGEQFFGPGTRLTVL.

A few counts support this clone. In the same sample, other DNA sequences code for this CDR3. The chain joins TRBV19 to TRBJ1-5; D gene ambiguous. Germline-derived CDR1 and CDR2 are LNHDA and SQIVND (reference sequence). The CDR3 covers 12 residues. Trimming removed 6 bases at V and 3 bases at J, with 6 bases between. CDR3 nucleotide sequence: TGTGCCAGTAGAAGTGACAATCAGCCCCAGCATTTT. It translates to CASRSDNQPQHF.

The genes are TRBV28 and TRBJ1-2; D gene ambiguous. This CDR3 is 17 amino acids long. Per the germline V gene, CDR1 is MDHEN and CDR2 is SYDVKM. Trimming stripped 5 bases from V and 0 bases from J, with 19 bases between. CDR3 sequence reads: CASSPLGEVITNYGYTF. In nucleotides, the CDR3 is TGTGCCAGCAGTCCCCTCGGGGAGGTAATTACTAACTATGGCTACACCTTC.

The V call is TRBV27, the J call TRBJ1-1; D not resolved. The CDR3 has 16 residues. CDR1 and CDR2 (germline): MNHEY, SMNVEV (reference sequence). V lost 7 bases and J lost 0, with 18 bases in between. The CDR3: CASKDSPHYMNTEAFF. CDR3 nucleotide sequence: TGTGCCAGCAAGGACTCACCACATTACATGAACACTGAAGCTTTCTTT.

With regard to this clone: Other DNA sequences of this sample code for an identical CDR3. This chain joins TRBV9 and TRBJ2-5; TRBD2 aligns across 9 bases. The CDR3 runs 16 residues. J gave up 5 bases and V 0 bases, and 8 bases lay outside the gene matches. Germline values: CDR1 SGDLS, CDR2 YYNGEE. The CDR3 nucleotides are TGTGCCAGCAGCGTAGAAGCGGGAGGACCTGGGGAGACCCAGTACTTC. Residues: CASSVEAGGPGETQYF.

There are a few counts of this clone. This chain connects TRBV9 to TRBJ2-1, with D possibly TRBD2 on 6 matching bases. The CDR3 runs to 15 residues. Germline V gives CDR1 SGDLS, CDR2 YYNGEE. V was shortened by 4 bases and J by 0 bases, with 11 bases between the two germline ends. The DNA of the CDR3 is TGTGCCAGCAGCCCGGAGGGGAGCTCCTACAATGAGCAGTTCTTC. The encoded protein is CASSPEGSSYNEQFF.

The CDR3 sequence is CASRTGVVQETQYF. CDR3 coding DNA: TGTGCCAGCAGAACGGGAGTAGTCCAAGAGACCCAGTACTTC. The rearrangement joins TRBV7-8 to TRBJ2-5, with a tentative D call TRBD2 (6 bases). Germline CDR1 SGHVS, CDR2 FQNEAQ. Trimming removed 6 bases at V and 1 base at J, with 12 bases between. The CDR3 sequence is 14 residues long.

The V call is TRBV19, the J call TRBJ2-1, with TRBD2 matching 11 bases. This CDR3 has 17 residues. V lost 6 bases to trimming and J lost 0 bases; unmatched junction nucleotides: 7. From germline, CDR1 is LNHDA and CDR2 SQIVND (reference sequence). The CDR3 DNA reads as TGTGCCAGTAGCCTATTACTAGCGGGAGTCTCCTACAATGAGCAGTTCTTC. As protein: CASSLLLAGVSYNEQFF. The whole variable domain, filled in from reference TRBV19 and TRBJ2-1, reads DGGITQSPKYLFRKEGQNVTLSCEQNLNHDAMYWYRQDPGQGLRLIYYSQIVNDFQKGDIAEGYSVSREKKESFPLTVTSAQKNPTAFYLCASSLLLAGVSYNEQFFGPGTRLTVL.

This chain joins TRBV28 and TRBJ2-7; unclear D gene. Germline V CDR1 and CDR2: MDHEN, SYDVKM. The CDR3 extends over 14 amino acids. V gave up 1 base and J gave up 2 bases, with 9 bases separating them. Here the CDR3 DNA reads TGTGCCAGCAGTTTATCCCCGGGTACCTACGAGCAGTACTTC. This gives the protein CASSLSPGTYEQYF.

The chain employs TRBV10-1 and TRBJ1-1; perhaps TRBD1 as D (5 bases). Germline V lookup: CDR1 WNHNN, CDR2 SYGVQD (reference sequence). CDR3 length: 13 amino acids. V shed 4 bases and J shed 2 bases, with 8 bases lying between them. The CDR3 protein is CASSGDLNTEAFF. In DNA, the CDR3 is TGCGCCAGCAGTGGGGACTTAAACACTGAAGCTTTCTTT.